Below, one T cell receptor (beta chain) is given with its context. The antigen is undetermined. Healthy donors had no documented immune events, such as infections, while sampled. The data were produced by immunoSEQ multiplex PCR, yet TCRdb's version contains in-frame clones alone and is incomplete. The sample has 55,000 to 75,000 clones, 87% seen once. The sample originates from a study of identifying expanded T cells in peripheral blood. Notes on the study in general: Approximately 1.2 clones differed between technical replicates, versus roughly 17 and 20 over time.

Losses at the gene ends were 5 bases for V and 2 bases for J; bases not matched to a gene: 11. This CDR3 contains 16 residues. Germline V gene sequence: CDR1 MNHEY, CDR2 SMNVEV (reference sequence). Sequenced: blood. The chain is built from TRBV27 and TRBJ2-7; 8 nucleotides align to TRBD2. This TCR was sampled from a person between 18 and 69 years old in good health. The CDR3 is CASSLSSGEPPYEQYF. The CDR3 nucleotides are TGTGCCAGCAGTCTTAGTAGCGGGGAGCCCCCCTACGAGCAGTACTTC.